This T cell receptor (beta chain) is from a study of T-cell reconstitution after alpha-beta-depleted transplantation in children. Library preparation (for TCRbeta) was performed with unique molecular identifiers. TCRdb independently ran MiXCR on the PCR reads; one entry per CDR3 protein. The sample includes hundreds of thousands of distinct CDR3 sequences, approximately 12% seen only once; the top ten take about 2%. At least ten counts were recorded for this clonotype. Its specificity is unknown. Study-level points and caveats: By about two months after transplant, alpha-beta T cells reportedly arose from several hundred graft clones that had expanded. After one year, T-cell counts and TCRbeta diversity mostly came from new T cells. The study traced high day-60 TCRbeta diversity in some patients to surviving recipient T cells and thymic progenitors.

From germline, CDR1 is ENHRY and CDR2 SYGVKD. Trimming took 3 bases from V and 4 from J; bases not matched to a gene: 6. The CDR3 has 16 residues. The specimen was PBMCs, mostly from graft donor cells, collected 360 days after TCRalphabeta/CD19-depleted stem cell transplant. This TCR was sampled from a male patient under 18 who had a stem cell transplant for acute myeloid leukemia, so the T cells may come from the graft donor. V and J are TRBV10-3 and TRBJ2-2; 9 bases are shared with TRBD1. The CDR3 sequence: CAISEGTGIFTGELFF. DNA of the CDR3: TGTGCCATCAGTGAAGGGACAGGGATATTCACCGGGGAGCTGTTTTTT.